The clone carrying this TCR beta chain was seen many times. Its specificity is unknown. Germline V gives CDR1 MNHEY, CDR2 SVGAGI. Trimming stripped 2 bases from V and 0 bases from J, with 13 bases between. The length of the CDR3 is 16 residues. This record comes from a study of regulatory T cells in long-lasting Graves disease. Study results and limitations: Persistent disease preferred TRBV28, TRBJ1-2 and TRBJ2-5.

Researchers made TCR beta libraries by using iRepertoire HTBI primers and running Arm-PCR on CDR3 regions. TCRdb re-called the multiplex PCR reads with MiXCR, one entry per CDR3 protein. The data show a few hundred thousand distinct CDR3 sequences, 12% seen once. The sample's time point: newly diagnosed GD, antithyroid drugs for less than 3 months. Researchers made the TCR library from RNA that was extracted from PBMCs. In addition, the sample was reused for a study of T cells in Graves' hyperthyroidism and ophthalmopathy. That source adds: TCR CDR3 underwent first-round RT-PCR with the HTBI primer set.

Sequences were derived from peripheral blood mononuclear cells (PBMCs), sampled at new diagnosis, from a patient treated with antithyroid drugs. This sequence joins TRBV6-5 and TRBJ1-2; D is undetermined. The clonotype comes from a young woman with Graves disease. The CDR3, as DNA: TGTGCCAGCAGTTACAGCAGGAACCGTCCTAACTATGGCTACACCTTC. It encodes CASSYSRNRPNYGYTF.